Following are 30 T cell receptor beta chains from one sample sequenced in a study of T cell responses to AZD1222 COVID-19 vaccine. The assay was immunoSEQ multiplex PCR, and TCRdb's table has in-frame clones only and misses some. The sample contains more than 95,000 clones, about nine tenths of which appear only once. This specimen was peripheral blood, taken 28 days after the second dose of the MenACWY control vaccine. The receptors shown here come from an adult who received the MenACWY meningococcal vaccine as a control.

This chain uses TRBV3-1 (or the pseudogene TRBV3-2) with TRBJ1-2, with a tentative D call TRBD1 (6 bases). V gave up 2 bases and J gave up 4 bases, with 14 bases separating them. CDR1 and CDR2 (germline): LGHDT, YNNKEL (reference sequence). The CDR3 is 15 residues long. The CDR3 DNA follows: TGTGCCAGCAGCCAACTACTTGGACAGATCTATGGCTACACCTTC. Its protein is CASSQLLGQIYGYTF.

CDR3 sequence: CASSGTLNSYEQYF. In DNA, the CDR3 is TGTGCCAGCAGTGGGACTCTTAACTCCTACGAGCAGTACTTC. The chain joins TRBV28 to TRBJ2-7; D might be TRBD2 (6 bases). The CDR3 spans 14 residues. V was pared by 5 bases and J by 0 bases, with 11 bases between. The germline gives CDR1 MDHEN, CDR2 SYDVKM.

The chain links TRBV7-8 to TRBJ1-5; TRBD1 is a possible D gene (5 bases). This CDR3 has 13 amino acids. With 6 bases removed from V and 4 bases from J, the gap between germline ends came to 10 bases. The germline V gene encodes CDR1 SGHVS and CDR2 FQNEAQ. The CDR3 DNA follows: TGTGCCAGCAGTCCGGGACGGAATCAGCCCCAGCATTTT. It yields the protein CASSPGRNQPQHF.

The rearrangement links TRBV4-1 to TRBJ1-1, with a possible D match to TRBD1 (5 bases). Trimming pared 5 bases from V and 3 bases from J, leaving 13 bases between. Germline-derived CDR1 and CDR2 are MGHRA and YSYEKL. The CDR3 is 14 residues long. The CDR3: CASSKIGGDTEAFF. CDR3 sequence (DNA): TGCGCCAGCAGCAAGATCGGAGGGGACACTGAAGCTTTCTTT.

The gene calls are TRBV28 and TRBJ1-3; D call uncertain. Germline V gene data show CDR1 as MDHEN and CDR2 as SYDVKM. Trimming took 4 bases from V and 0 from J, leaving 13 bases between them. This CDR3 comprises 16 residues. The CDR3 DNA reads as TGTGCCAGCAGTTCCCCGCGGACCTACTCTGGAAACACCATATATTTT. This encodes CASSSPRTYSGNTIYF.

The rearrangement joins TRBV7-2 to TRBJ1-4; D gene uncertain. Germline V CDR1 and CDR2: SGHTA, FQGNSA. V lost 7 bases and J lost 7, with 19 bases in between. CDR3 length: 15 residues. The CDR3 bases are TGTGCCAGCACCCTTAGTCCTTCGCAGTCTGAAAAACTGTTTTTT. As protein: CASTLSPSQSEKLFF.

This clone was found a few times. The V call is TRBV5-8, the J call TRBJ1-2; no definite D call. V lost 3 bases and J 7 bases, leaving 10 bases between the germline ends. This CDR3 region has 12 residues. Germline values: CDR1 SGHTS, CDR2 YDEGEE. CDR3 sequence (DNA): TGTGCCAGCAGCTGGCGGGCCGGTGGCTACACCTTC. It is translated as CASSWRAGGYTF.

As regards this clone: Other DNA sequences within the sample encode an identical CDR3. This rearrangement joins TRBV9 to TRBJ2-1; no clear D. V lost 0 bases and J 0 bases, leaving 7 bases between the germline ends. The V gene's germline CDR1 is SGDLS and CDR2 YYNGEE. This CDR3 is 15 amino acids long. The CDR3 nucleotides are TGTGCCAGCAGCGTAGAGCCGAGCTCCTACAATGAGCAGTTCTTC. This translates into CASSVEPSSYNEQFF.

The genes are TRBV6-5 and TRBJ1-5; no reliable D call. V gave up 0 bases and J gave up 0 bases, with 6 bases separating them. Germline CDR1 and CDR2: MNHEY and SVGAGI. The CDR3 sequence is 15 residues long. CDR3 coding DNA: TGTGCCAGCAGTTACTCGTCAAGTAGCAATCAGCCCCAGCATTTT. Amino acid sequence: CASSYSSSSNQPQHF.

The chain joins TRBV7-2 to TRBJ2-3; possibly TRBD2 for D (6 bases). The CDR3 has 15 residues. From germline, CDR1 is SGHTA and CDR2 FQGNSA. V was pared by 5 bases and J by 3 bases, with 15 bases between. CDR3 in DNA: TGTGCCAGCAGCGAGCAGGCTAGCGTTACAGATACGCAGTATTTT. Translation: CASSEQASVTDTQYF.

The V gene is TRBV6-1, the J gene TRBJ2-7; D may be TRBD2 (6 bases). V was cut by 3 bases and J by 0 bases, with 12 bases left in between. The germline gives CDR1 MNHNS, CDR2 SASEGT. The CDR3 consists of 15 residues. The CDR3 spells CASSEWGRSSYEQYF. CDR3 nucleotides: TGTGCCAGCAGTGAGTGGGGGAGGAGCTCCTACGAGCAGTACTTC.

This clone has only a few counts. J is TRBJ1-2 and V is TRBV3-1 (or the pseudogene TRBV3-2); D gene unclear. Germline V gene lookup returns CDR1 LGHDT and CDR2 YNNKEL (reference sequence). V was cut by 0 bases and J by 4 bases, with 18 bases left in between. The length of the CDR3 is 17 residues. CDR3 nucleotides: TGTGCCAGCAGCCAAGATTCCCCAGTTTGGGAGCTCTATGGCTACACCTTC. Translation gives CASSQDSPVWELYGYTF.

This clone was detected once. The V and J genes are TRBV7-3 and TRBJ2-5, with unresolved D. Deletions cut 6 bases from V and 4 bases from J, with 12 bases between. Per the germline V gene, CDR1 is SGHTA and CDR2 is FQGTGA. The CDR3 has 13 amino acids. CDR3 residues: CASSKEMGETQYF. The CDR3 bases are TGTGCCAGCAGTAAGGAAATGGGAGAGACCCAGTACTTC.

V is TRBV5-1 and J is TRBJ1-2; weak D call: TRBD1 (5 bases). The CDR3 runs to 13 residues. The germline V and J ends were trimmed by 0 bases and 2 bases, with 5 bases remaining between them. Per germline, CDR1 SGHRS and CDR2 YFSETQ. The CDR3 spells CASSLGQNYGYTF. The CDR3 DNA reads as TGCGCCAGCAGCTTGGGACAGAACTATGGCTACACCTTC. The complete variable domain, with remaining parts taken from reference TRBV5-1 and TRBJ1-2, reads KAGVTQTPRYLIKTRGQQVTLSCSPISGHRSVSWYQQTPGQGLQFLFEYFSETQRNKGNFPGRFSGRQFSNSRSEMNVSTLELGDSALYLCASSLGQNYGYTFGSGTRLTVV.

The chain is built from TRBV5-1 and TRBJ2-5, with a tentative D call TRBD2 (5 bases). This CDR3 spans 13 amino acids. The V end lost 2 bases, the J end lost 5 bases, and 10 bases lay between the germline ends. Per the germline V gene, CDR1 is SGHRS and CDR2 is YFSETQ. CDR3 sequence: CASSFTAGETQYF. Written as DNA, the CDR3 is TGCGCCAGCAGCTTCACCGCGGGCGAGACCCAGTACTTC. The entire variable domain, with the rest obtained from reference TRBV5-1 and TRBJ2-5, is as follows: KAGVTQTPRYLIKTRGQQVTLSCSPISGHRSVSWYQQTPGQGLQFLFEYFSETQRNKGNFPGRFSGRQFSNSRSEMNVSTLELGDSALYLCASSFTAGETQYFGPGTRLLVL.

The chain has TRBV11-3 and TRBJ1-1, with 7 bases that match TRBD1. The germline CDR1 and CDR2 sequences are SGHNT and YENEEA. CDR3 length equals 15 residues. The ends lost 5 bases at V and 5 bases at J; junction bases unmatched: 11. CDR3 DNA: TGTGCCAGCAGCCCGACAGGGTCTTCGCGTACTGAAGCTTTCTTT. It specifies CASSPTGSSRTEAFF.

The chain has TRBV12-2 and TRBJ2-1; TRBD2 is taken as the D call from the table, unchecked against the DNA. TRBV12-2 is recorded as a pseudogene. The CDR3 is made up of 18 amino acids. CDR3 DNA sequence: TGTGCAAGTCGCTTAGGCATAAGTCGGACTAGCGGGTCCAATGAGCAGTTCTTC. This codes for CASRLGISRTSGSNEQFF.

This clone occurred once. The chain couples TRBV19 to TRBJ2-3; perhaps TRBD2 as D (6 bases). The CDR3 extends over 16 amino acids. Germline V gives CDR1 LNHDA, CDR2 SQIVND (reference sequence). Trimming removed 3 bases at V and 2 bases at J, with 15 bases between. The CDR3 DNA reads as TGTGCCAGTAGTATGGTGTCGGGACTTAACACAGATACGCAGTATTTT. It specifies CASSMVSGLNTDTQYF.

J is TRBJ1-5 and V is TRBV28, with D unresolved. Germline CDR1 is MDHEN and CDR2 is SYDVKM. The CDR3 extends over 12 amino acids. V lost 8 bases and J 3 bases, leaving 8 bases between the germline ends. The CDR3, as DNA: TGTGCCAGCGCGGTTTCCAATCAGCCCCAGCATTTT. It translates to CASAVSNQPQHF.

The chain employs TRBV5-4 and TRBJ1-1; D is unclear. Trimming removed 0 bases from V and 3 bases from J, with 12 bases in between. Per germline, CDR1 SGHNT and CDR2 YYREEE (reference sequence). The CDR3 length is 15 residues. CDR3 residues: CASSLAAGDYTEAFF. CDR3 coding DNA: TGTGCCAGCAGCTTGGCGGCAGGTGATTACACTGAAGCTTTCTTT.

V and J are TRBV13 and TRBJ1-2; TRBD1 matches at 7 bases. The CDR3 has 19 amino acids. CDR1 is PRHDT, CDR2 FYEKMQ, per germline (reference sequence). Trimming removed 4 bases from V and 0 bases from J; junction bases left unmatched: 17. The DNA of the CDR3 is TGTGCCAGCAGCTCTTCCACCTTAATTACGGGACAGTCTAACTATGGCTACACCTTC. It encodes CASSSSTLITGQSNYGYTF.

The rearrangement joins TRBV18 to TRBJ2-7; no reliable D call. Trimming removed 6 bases at V and 1 base at J, with 13 bases between. The CDR3 extends over 14 amino acids. From germline, CDR1 is KGHSH and CDR2 LQKENI. CDR3 region: CASSTGRRSYEQYF. In nucleotides, the CDR3 is TGTGCCAGCTCGACTGGCAGGCGTTCCTACGAGCAGTACTTC. The full variable domain, completed using reference TRBV18 and TRBJ2-7, is NAGVMQNPRHLVRRRGQEARLRCSPMKGHSHVYWYRQLPEEGLKFMVYLQKENIIDESGMPKERFSAEFPKEGPSILRIQQVVRGDSAAYFCASSTGRRSYEQYFGPGTRLTVT.

CDR3 loop: CASTRQGGGYTF. DNA for the CDR3: TGTGCCAGCACCAGGCAGGGAGGAGGCTACACCTTC. The V and J genes are TRBV12-3 or TRBV12-4 and TRBJ1-2; D possibly corresponds to TRBD1 (5 bases). Between the trimmed V and J ends, which lost 7 bases and 8 bases, there was a span of 14 bases. This CDR3 has 12 amino acids.

V is TRBV7-2 and J is TRBJ2-7; D remains unclear. The CDR3 runs 15 residues. V dropped 1 base and J dropped 2 bases, with 12 bases sitting between them. Germline V gives CDR1 SGHTA, CDR2 FQGNSA. The CDR3 DNA is TGTGCCAGCAGCTTAGGGACCACGTCCGCCTACGAGCAGTACTTC. It yields the protein CASSLGTTSAYEQYF.

CDR3 loop: CASSATLGPDNEKLFF. CDR3 nucleotide sequence: TGTGCCAGCAGCGCTACCCTCGGGCCGGACAATGAAAAACTGTTTTTT. This rearrangement joins TRBV5-6 to TRBJ1-4; the D is unclear. V was pared by 4 bases and J by 5 bases, with 18 bases between. CDR1 is SGHDT and CDR2 is YYEEEE in the germline V gene. This CDR3 is 16 amino acids long.

The chain uses TRBV5-1 and TRBJ1-6, with D possibly TRBD1 on 5 matching bases. The CDR3 totals 14 residues. CDR1 is SGHRS, CDR2 YFSETQ, per germline. The ends were cut back, 4 bases at V and 6 bases at J, with 11 bases in the middle. In DNA, the CDR3 is TGCGCCAGCAGCCTCGGGACGGCTAATTCACCCCTCCACTTT. This sequence encodes CASSLGTANSPLHF.

J is TRBJ1-1 and V is TRBV5-8, with 10 nucleotides matching TRBD1. Germline CDR1 and CDR2: SGHTS and YDEGEE. The CDR3 runs to 15 residues. V shed 5 bases and J 3 bases; nucleotides not matched to a gene: 7. CDR3 residues: CASSSGTGVDTEAFF. The CDR3 nucleotides are TGTGCCAGCAGTTCCGGGACAGGGGTAGACACTGAAGCTTTCTTT.

The chain couples TRBV4-2 to TRBJ2-7, with D possibly TRBD1 on 7 matching bases. The V end lost 4 bases, the J end lost 7 bases, and 20 bases lay between the germline ends. CDR3 length: 15 amino acids. Germline values: CDR1 LGHNA, CDR2 YNFKEQ. The CDR3: CASSPDPGGSREQYF. CDR3 sequence (DNA): TGTGCCAGCAGCCCTGACCCAGGGGGGTCGCGAGAGCAGTACTTC.

The genes are TRBV7-6 and TRBJ2-7, with TRBD1 matching over 10 bases. J was trimmed by 3 bases and V by 3 bases; bases with no gene match: 5. Germline V gene data show CDR1 as SGHVS and CDR2 as FNYEAQ. The CDR3 runs to 15 residues. CDR3 sequence reads: CASSFRGQGDYEQYF. CDR3 coding DNA: TGTGCCAGCAGCTTTAGAGGACAGGGGGACTACGAGCAGTACTTC.

The V gene is TRBV27, the J gene TRBJ2-1; D gene unclear. The V gene's germline CDR1 is MNHEY and CDR2 SMNVEV (reference sequence). The CDR3 runs 13 residues. V lost 1 base and J 7 bases, leaving 8 bases between the germline ends. CDR3 residues: CASSLWIGNEQFF. For the CDR3, the DNA is TGTGCCAGCAGTTTATGGATCGGGAATGAGCAGTTCTTC.